Below are 13 T cell receptor beta chains sequenced from a single sample in a study of T cell responses to AZD1222 COVID-19 vaccine. The repertoire was sequenced with immunoSEQ multiplex PCR; TCRdb's copy has only in-frame clones and lacks some. Found here are around 99,000 clones, approximately 90% of them singletons; the top ten hold just over 8%. Sequencing was performed on peripheral blood, taken 28 days after the second AZD1222 dose. Source of these receptors: an adult who received the AZD1222 COVID-19 vaccine.

The chain links TRBV6-6 to TRBJ1-2, with 8 bases identical to TRBD1. The CDR3 covers 14 residues. Germline assignment: CDR1 MNHNY and CDR2 SVGAGI (reference sequence). V was pared by 5 bases and J by 3 bases, with 5 bases of the junction left unmatched. The CDR3 spells CASSPGQAHYGYTF. Here the CDR3 DNA reads TGTGCCAGCAGTCCGGGACAGGCACACTATGGCTACACCTTC.

This rearrangement joins TRBV6-2 or TRBV6-3 to TRBJ2-7; TRBD2 might be the D (6 bases). This CDR3 is 14 amino acids long. Germline assignment: CDR1 MNHEY and CDR2 SVGEGT. V was cut by 2 bases and J by 7 bases, with 15 bases left in between. CDR3: CASSYTSRRWEQYF. The CDR3 DNA is TGTGCCAGCAGTTACACTAGCCGGAGGTGGGAGCAGTACTTC.

The rearrangement uses TRBV18 and TRBJ1-1, with D hard to call. CDR1 KGHSH and CDR2 LQKENI come from the germline V gene. V lost 3 bases and J lost 4, with 12 bases in between. This CDR3 is built from 14 residues. Here the CDR3 DNA reads TGTGCCAGCTCACCGCCCGGATTAGCCACTGAAGCTTTCTTT. Translation: CASSPPGLATEAFF.

The gene calls are TRBV28 and TRBJ2-3, with 11 bases identical to TRBD2. Germline V gene data show CDR1 as MDHEN and CDR2 as SYDVKM. The trim removed 2 bases at V and 8 bases at J, leaving 6 bases unmatched. This CDR3 is built from 15 residues. CDR3 amino acids: CASSLTSGSGGTQYF. CDR3 nucleotide sequence: TGTGCCAGCAGTTTAACTAGCGGGAGCGGAGGTACGCAGTATTTT.

The chain has TRBV7-2 and TRBJ2-1, with D possibly matching TRBD2 (6 bases). Germline V gene sequence: CDR1 SGHTA, CDR2 FQGNSA. The CDR3 spans 14 residues. V was trimmed by 7 bases and J by 5 bases, leaving 15 bases between them. In nucleotides, the CDR3 is TGTGCCAGCAATCCAGGCGGGACGAACAATGAGCAGTTCTTC. It specifies CASNPGGTNNEQFF.

This chain uses TRBV28 with TRBJ2-7; a weak D match, TRBD2 (6 bases). This CDR3 contains 12 residues. V was pared by 2 bases and J by 8 bases, with 10 bases between. The germline V gene has CDR1 MDHEN and CDR2 SYDVKM. CDR3 in amino acids: CASSLLGLKQYF. The CDR3 DNA reads as TGTGCCAGCAGTTTACTAGGACTAAAGCAGTACTTC.

This chain uses TRBV6-6 with TRBJ1-5; 7 positions match TRBD1. The CDR3 runs 13 residues. Germline CDR1 reads MNHNY; CDR2 reads SVGAGI (reference sequence). V lost 4 bases to trimming and J lost 5 bases; unmatched junction nucleotides: 2. CDR3 nucleotides: TGTGCCAGCAGTTGGGACAGCGATCAGCCCCAGCATTTT. This translates into CASSWDSDQPQHF.

The chain is built from TRBV7-2 and TRBJ2-7; D gene uncertain. V was cut by 3 bases and J by 4 bases, with 13 bases left in between. This CDR3 region has 14 residues. Germline values: CDR1 SGHTA, CDR2 FQGNSA. The CDR3 region has the DNA TGTGCCAGCAGCTTTGGCGGTACCAATTACGAGCAGTACTTC. Translation: CASSFGGTNYEQYF.

This clone came up once. The gene calls are TRBV3-1 (or the pseudogene TRBV3-2) and TRBJ1-2; D uncertain. CDR3 length: 12 residues. The germline CDR1 and CDR2 sequences are LGHDT and YNNKEL (reference sequence). The V end was cut by 0 bases, the J end by 8 bases, with 7 bases between. The CDR3 DNA sequence: TGTGCCAGCAGCCAAGAAACTGGGGGCTACACCTTC. This translates into CASSQETGGYTF.

V usage is TRBV9 and J usage is TRBJ2-7, with unresolved D. Per the germline V gene, CDR1 is SGDLS and CDR2 is YYNGEE. Trimming left V 0 bases short and J 2 bases short, with 9 bases between. There are 14 residues in the CDR3. The CDR3 coding sequence is TGTGCCAGCAGCGTAGGTCACGGAACCTACGAGCAGTACTTC. Protein: CASSVGHGTYEQYF. Variable domain in full (rest from reference TRBV9 and TRBJ2-7): DSGVTQTPKHLITATGQRVTLRCSPRSGDLSVYWYQQSLDQGLQFLIQYYNGEERAKGNILERFSAQQFPDLHSELNLSSLELGDSALYFCASSVGHGTYEQYFGPGTRLTVT.

The chain uses TRBV18 and TRBJ1-6; no firm D call. The CDR3 covers 14 residues. Germline CDR1 is KGHSH and CDR2 is LQKENI. The ends were cut back, 4 bases at V and 4 bases at J, with 8 bases in the middle. The CDR3 nucleotides read TGTGCCAGCTCACAACAAGAGTATAATTCACCCCTCCACTTT. Its translation: CASSQQEYNSPLHF.

The J gene is TRBJ1-2, the V gene TRBV7-2, with D tentatively TRBD1 (6 bases). The CDR3 consists of 15 residues. With 5 bases removed from V and 6 bases from J, the gap between germline ends came to 19 bases. The germline CDR1 and CDR2 sequences are SGHTA and FQGNSA. The DNA of the CDR3 is TGTGCCAGCAGCCATTACCCCGTAGGGGGGGATGGCTACACCTTC. This sequence encodes CASSHYPVGGDGYTF.

This chain uses TRBV2 with TRBJ2-2, with unresolved D. The germline gives CDR1 SNHLY, CDR2 FYNNEI. Trimming cost V 1 base and J 3 bases, with 9 bases left between them. CDR3 length: 15 amino acids. The CDR3 loop is CASSEDRYDTGELFF. The CDR3, as DNA: TGTGCCAGCAGTGAAGATCGATATGACACCGGGGAGCTGTTTTTT.